What follows is one TCR beta chain and its context. What it binds is unknown. Two lung cancer pathologists independently confirmed each histologic diagnosis. This CDR3 comprises 12 residues. The V gene's germline CDR1 is SNHLY and CDR2 FYNNEI. V dropped 6 bases and J dropped 4 bases, with 9 bases sitting between them. The sample comes from a study of immune evolution from preneoplasia to lung adenocarcinoma. Method: immunoSEQ multiplex PCR; TCRdb's copy keeps in-frame clones and lacks some. The sample lists over 12,000 clones, 70% to 90% occurring once. Study-wide findings and caveats: Top clone share appeared to fall from AAH through AIS, MIA, adenocarcinoma. Later-stage lesions appeared to have more T cells, more diversity, less clonality. Highest clonality occurred in KRAS-mutant, not EGFR-mutant or double wild-type, nodules.

This sequence originates from a person aged 65 to 85 with lung adenocarcinoma. The rearrangement uses TRBV2 and TRBJ1-1; D gene ambiguous. Sequenced material: FFPE minimally invasive lung adenocarcinoma tissue. CDR3 in amino acids: CASRGSATEAFF. The CDR3 DNA reads as TGTGCCAGCAGGGGGTCGGCCACTGAAGCTTTCTTT.